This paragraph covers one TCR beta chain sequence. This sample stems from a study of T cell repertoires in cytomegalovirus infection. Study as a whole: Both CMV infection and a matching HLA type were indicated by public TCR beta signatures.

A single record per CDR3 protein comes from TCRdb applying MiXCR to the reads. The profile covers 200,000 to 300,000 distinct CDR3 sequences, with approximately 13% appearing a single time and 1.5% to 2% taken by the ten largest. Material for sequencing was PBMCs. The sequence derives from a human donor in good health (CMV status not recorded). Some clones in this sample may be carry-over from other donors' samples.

The CDR3 DNA is TGCAGTGCTAGGGGGGGTGTCAACGAGCAGTACTTC. Its translation: CSARGGVNEQYF. The chain combines TRBV20-1 with TRBJ2-7; D might be TRBD2 (6 bases). V dropped 3 bases and J dropped 5 bases, with 11 bases sitting between them. This CDR3 comprises 12 residues. Looked up from germline, CDR1 is DFQATT and CDR2 is SNEGSKA (reference sequence).